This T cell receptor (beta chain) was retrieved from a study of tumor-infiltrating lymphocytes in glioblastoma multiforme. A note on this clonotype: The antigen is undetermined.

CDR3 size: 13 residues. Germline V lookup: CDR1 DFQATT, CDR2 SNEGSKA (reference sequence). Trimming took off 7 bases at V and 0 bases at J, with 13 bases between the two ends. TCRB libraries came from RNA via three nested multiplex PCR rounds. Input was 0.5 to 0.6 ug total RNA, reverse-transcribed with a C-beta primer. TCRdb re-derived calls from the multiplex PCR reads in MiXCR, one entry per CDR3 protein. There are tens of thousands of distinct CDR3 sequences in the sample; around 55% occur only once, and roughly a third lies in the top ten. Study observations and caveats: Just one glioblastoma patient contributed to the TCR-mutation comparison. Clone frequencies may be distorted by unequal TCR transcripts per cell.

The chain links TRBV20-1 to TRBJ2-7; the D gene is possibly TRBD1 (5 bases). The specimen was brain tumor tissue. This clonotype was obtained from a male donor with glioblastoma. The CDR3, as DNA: TGCAGTGATATAACAGGAAACTCCTACGAGCAGTACTTC. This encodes CSDITGNSYEQYF.